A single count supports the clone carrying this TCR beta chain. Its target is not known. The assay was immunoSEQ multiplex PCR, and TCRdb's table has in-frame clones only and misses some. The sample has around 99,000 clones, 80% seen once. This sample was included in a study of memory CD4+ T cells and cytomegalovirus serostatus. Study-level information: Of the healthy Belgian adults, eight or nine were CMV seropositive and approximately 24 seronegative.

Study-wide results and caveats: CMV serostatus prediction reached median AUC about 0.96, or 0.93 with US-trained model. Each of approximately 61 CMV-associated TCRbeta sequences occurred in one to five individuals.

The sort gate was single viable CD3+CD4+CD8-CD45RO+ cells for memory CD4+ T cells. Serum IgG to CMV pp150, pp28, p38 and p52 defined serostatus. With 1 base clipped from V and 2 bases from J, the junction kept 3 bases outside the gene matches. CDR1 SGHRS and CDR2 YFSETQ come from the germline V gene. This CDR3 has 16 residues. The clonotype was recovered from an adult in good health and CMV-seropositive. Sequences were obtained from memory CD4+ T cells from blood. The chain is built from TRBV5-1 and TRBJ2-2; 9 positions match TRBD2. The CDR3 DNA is TGCGCCAGCAGCTTGAGCCTAGCGGGAAACACCGGGGAGCTGTTTTTT. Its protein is CASSLSLAGNTGELFF.